These 21 T cell receptor beta chains were all obtained from the same sample, sequenced in a study of shared clonotypes between healthy human individuals. Some clones are missing from TCRdb's copy, which holds only in-frame ones; the method was immunoSEQ multiplex PCR. The table has more than 400,000 clones, around 96% seen once. The sequenced sample was naive CD4+ T cells sorted from blood. Subset meaning: CD45RA+ positively selected. These receptors came from a woman in her 30s in good health.

The CDR3 DNA sequence: TGTGCCACCAGCAGATCTCAGCGGGAGAGTAGTGTCAATGAGCAGTTCTTC. It yields the protein CATSRSQRESSVNEQFF. The chain joins TRBV15 to TRBJ2-1, with TRBD2 matching over 8 bases. V dropped 2 bases and J dropped 6; count of bases not matched to a gene: 12. The CDR3 extends over 17 amino acids. Germline values: CDR1 LNHNV, CDR2 YYDKDF (reference sequence).

The V and J genes are TRBV18 and TRBJ2-7; no firm D call. V lost 2 bases and J 5 bases, leaving 10 bases between the germline ends. CDR3 length: 13 amino acids. CDR1 is KGHSH, CDR2 LQKENI, per germline. The CDR3 nucleotides are TGTGCCAGCTCACCAGGGGTAGCCAACGAGCAGTACTTC. Protein sequence: CASSPGVANEQYF.

The chain couples TRBV6-1 to TRBJ1-5; a weak D match, TRBD1 (5 bases). The germline gives CDR1 MNHNS, CDR2 SASEGT. Trimming removed 2 bases from V and 7 bases from J, with 15 bases in between. This CDR3 contains 15 residues. CDR3 coding DNA: TGTGCCAGCAGTGAATCCGGGGGAGTATTGCAGCCCCAGCATTTT. Translating it yields CASSESGGVLQPQHF.

The J gene is TRBJ1-3, the V gene TRBV30; a possible D gene is TRBD1 (6 bases). This CDR3 comprises 13 residues. Trimming cost V 4 bases and J 2 bases, with 9 bases left between them. Germline assignment: CDR1 GTSNPN and CDR2 SVGIG (reference sequence). CDR3 nucleotide sequence: TGTGCCTGGAAAACAGGGACTGGAAACACCATATATTTT. It specifies CAWKTGTGNTIYF.

The chain uses TRBV19 and TRBJ1-3; D gene ambiguous. The germline V gene has CDR1 LNHDA and CDR2 SQIVND (reference sequence). The CDR3 runs 15 residues. V was pared by 3 bases and J by 1 base, with 10 bases between. CDR3 in amino acids: CASSMDRSSGNTIYF. CDR3 DNA: TGTGCCAGTAGTATGGATAGGTCTTCTGGAAACACCATATATTTT.

The chain joins TRBV19 to TRBJ2-3; the D gene is possibly TRBD1 (5 bases). CDR3 length: 13 amino acids. From germline, CDR1 is LNHDA and CDR2 SQIVND (reference sequence). The germline V and J ends were trimmed by 3 bases and 4 bases, with 8 bases remaining between them. The chain's CDR3 is CASSIRAPDTQYF. The CDR3 coding sequence is TGTGCCAGTAGTATCAGGGCCCCAGATACGCAGTATTTT.

The chain carries TRBV9 and TRBJ2-7; TRBD2 agrees at 7 bases. The V and J ends lost 7 bases and 2 bases, in that order; junction bases with no gene match: 21. Germline CDR1 reads SGDLS; CDR2 reads YYNGEE. The CDR3 consists of 18 residues. DNA of the CDR3: TGTGCCAGCGGAGGGCCTTTGGGGAAGCGGGACGATGCCTACGAGCAGTACTTC. Translating gives CASGGPLGKRDDAYEQYF.

The chain employs TRBV9 and TRBJ2-1; TRBD2 aligns across 12 bases. Germline V gene lookup returns CDR1 SGDLS and CDR2 YYNGEE. CDR3 size: 16 residues. With 0 bases clipped from V and 6 bases from J, the junction kept 4 bases outside the gene matches. The CDR3 spells CASSVGLAGVFNEQFF. CDR3 sequence (DNA): TGTGCCAGCAGCGTAGGACTAGCGGGAGTATTCAATGAGCAGTTCTTC.

This clone was seen only once. J is TRBJ2-3 and V is TRBV5-6; 7 bases match TRBD2. Germline V gene sequence: CDR1 SGHDT, CDR2 YYEEEE. After removal of 4 bases from V and 5 bases from J, the junction contained 16 bases not matched to a gene. This CDR3 has 17 amino acids. DNA of the CDR3: TGTGCCAGCAGCCTCGTACCCCAGCGGGGCTTCAAAGATACGCAGTATTTT. Translation: CASSLVPQRGFKDTQYF.

The chain couples TRBV15 to TRBJ1-2; possible D gene TRBD1, 5 bases. Trimming removed 3 bases at V and 5 bases at J, with 10 bases between. Germline V gene data show CDR1 as LNHNV and CDR2 as YYDKDF (reference sequence). The CDR3 is 13 amino acids. CDR3 DNA: TGTGCCACCAGCAGGGGGCAGCATTATGGCTACACCTTC. Protein sequence: CATSRGQHYGYTF.

The chain's CDR3 is CASSLAVGQTLEAFF. In nucleotides, the CDR3 is TGTGCCAGCAGTTTAGCTGTCGGCCAGACTCTTGAAGCTTTCTTT. This chain links TRBV28 with TRBJ1-1; D not resolved. From germline, CDR1 is MDHEN and CDR2 SYDVKM. This CDR3 is 15 amino acids long. Trimming cost V 2 bases and J 7 bases, with 17 bases left between them. Looking up the rest from reference TRBV28 and TRBJ1-1 gives the full variable domain: DVKVTQSSRYLVKRTGEKVFLECVQDMDHENMFWYRQDPGLGLRLIYFSYDVKMKEKGDIPEGYSVSREKKERFSLILESASTNQTSMYLCASSLAVGQTLEAFFGQGTRLTVV.

The chain combines TRBV19 with TRBJ2-1; 7 positions agree with TRBD2. V lost 6 bases to trimming and J lost 2 bases; unmatched junction nucleotides: 7. Germline values: CDR1 LNHDA, CDR2 SQIVND (reference sequence). The CDR3 is made up of 15 amino acids. CDR3 sequence reads: CASSPREFAYNEQFF. CDR3 DNA: TGTGCCAGTAGCCCGCGGGAGTTCGCCTACAATGAGCAGTTCTTC.

This chain uses TRBV5-1 with TRBJ2-7, with a tentative D call TRBD2 (6 bases). The CDR3 is 17 residues long. Germline V lookup: CDR1 SGHRS, CDR2 YFSETQ. Trimming shortened V by 3 bases and J by 4 bases, and 23 bases separated the two germline ends. The CDR3 region is CASSSFGRGSPGYEQYF. The CDR3 DNA reads TGCGCCAGCAGCTCGTTCGGGCGGGGCTCTCCTGGGTACGAGCAGTACTTC. Full variable domain (remainder filled in from reference TRBV5-1 and TRBJ2-7): KAGVTQTPRYLIKTRGQQVTLSCSPISGHRSVSWYQQTPGQGLQFLFEYFSETQRNKGNFPGRFSGRQFSNSRSEMNVSTLELGDSALYLCASSSFGRGSPGYEQYFGPGTRLTVT.

This rearrangement joins TRBV7-2 to TRBJ2-1; D may match TRBD1 or TRBD2 (5 bases each). Germline V gene lookup returns CDR1 SGHTA and CDR2 FQGNSA. With 5 bases removed from V and 7 bases from J, the gap between germline ends came to 18 bases. This CDR3 contains 15 residues. The CDR3: CASSAPGAHVNEQFF. Here the CDR3 DNA reads TGTGCCAGCAGCGCCCCCGGGGCACATGTAAATGAGCAGTTCTTC.

The genes are TRBV28 and TRBJ2-7, with 11 bases matching TRBD2. The CDR3 consists of 17 residues. Germline CDR1 is MDHEN and CDR2 is SYDVKM. The junction had 7 bases not matched to a gene; V was cut back by 3 bases and J by 0 bases. In nucleotides, the CDR3 is TGTGCCAGCAGTTTCGTCGGGACTAGCGGCCTCTCCTACGAGCAGTACTTC. Protein product: CASSFVGTSGLSYEQYF.

This CDR3 reads CASSFMIRTDNTDTQYF. The CDR3 bases are TGTGCCAGCAGCTTTATGATTAGAACAGATAACACAGATACGCAGTATTTT. This chain links TRBV5-6 with TRBJ2-3, with D uncertain. CDR1 is SGHDT and CDR2 is YYEEEE in the germline V gene. V gave up 2 bases and J gave up 2 bases, with 18 bases separating them. This CDR3 is built from 17 residues.

The genes are TRBV12-2 and TRBJ1-2. TRBV12-2 is given as a pseudogene. The CDR3 runs 17 residues. The CDR3 protein is CASRLRSTEGRDAGYTF. DNA of the CDR3: TGTGCAAGTCGCTTACGTTCTACGGAGGGGAGGGATGCTGGCTACACCTTC.

The rearrangement uses TRBV5-4 and TRBJ2-7, with TRBD1 matching over 10 bases. V lost 4 bases to trimming and J lost 0 bases; unmatched junction nucleotides: 7. Germline V CDR1 and CDR2: SGHNT, YYREEE (reference sequence). CDR3 length equals 16 residues. CDR3 bases: TGTGCCAGCAGCCCCGGTGGGGACAGGGGCTCCTACGAGCAGTACTTC. Amino acids: CASSPGGDRGSYEQYF. Drawing the rest from reference TRBV5-4 and TRBJ2-7, the complete variable domain is ETGVTQSPTHLIKTRGQQVTLRCSSQSGHNTVSWYQQALGQGPQFIFQYYREEENGRGNFPPRFSGLQFPNYSSELNVNALELDDSALYLCASSPGGDRGSYEQYFGPGTRLTVT.

The chain joins TRBV6-6 to TRBJ1-1; no firm D call. Germline lookup yields CDR1 MNHNY and CDR2 SVGAGI (reference sequence). V gave up 2 bases and J gave up 1 base, with 8 bases separating them. This CDR3 contains 14 residues. As DNA, the CDR3 is TGTGCCAGCAGTTACGGCAGAGGGAACACTGAAGCTTTCTTT. Its translation: CASSYGRGNTEAFF.

The chain joins TRBV20-1 to TRBJ2-5; either TRBD1 or TRBD2 may fit D (5 bases each). The CDR3 consists of 11 residues. CDR1 is DFQATT, CDR2 SNEGSKA, per germline (reference sequence). Here the CDR3 DNA reads TGCCCTACCGGGACCCAAGAGACCCAGTACTTC. Protein sequence: CPTGTQETQYF.

The chain couples TRBV5-6 to TRBJ2-1; 9 positions agree with TRBD2. The germline V gene has CDR1 SGHDT and CDR2 YYEEEE. The V and J ends lost 4 bases and 2 bases, in that order; junction bases with no gene match: 4. This CDR3 comprises 15 residues. The CDR3 sequence: CASSRGRATYNEQFF. CDR3 sequence (DNA): TGTGCCAGCAGCCGCGGGAGGGCCACCTACAATGAGCAGTTCTTC.